The sequence of this T cell receptor (beta chain) was determined in a study of glioma-infiltrating T cells after dendritic cell vaccination. As for time point: after dendritic cell vaccination, including at tumor progression/relapse. The CDR3 is 14 amino acids. V lost 1 base and J lost 4; bases outside the gene matches: 1. Germline loops: CDR1 SGHAT, CDR2 FQNNGV. TCRdb's table, derived via immunoSEQ multiplex PCR, lists solely in-frame clones and lacks some. In the table there are more than 55,000 clones, over 75% of which are singletons. The receptor was isolated from a human donor with glioblastoma. This material consisted of blood, taken after dendritic cell vaccination. J is TRBJ1-1 and V is TRBV11-2; the match to TRBD1 covers 9 bases. The CDR3 protein is CASSLGTGVTEAFF. CDR3 sequence (DNA): TGTGCCAGCAGCTTAGGGACAGGGGTCACTGAAGCTTTCTTT.